The rows below give T cell receptor beta chains drawn from one sample of a study of T-cell memory formation after mild COVID-19. TCRdb used MiXCR to reprocess the 5' RACE reads, holding one entry per CDR3 protein. The data show about 620,000 distinct CDR3 sequences, about 20% seen once. The sample consisted of PBMCs or a T cell subset sorted from them (not recorded which). Every receptor here comes from an adult woman who had mild COVID-19 (a few samples of this study predate the infection). Cell type and time point are not known. The conserved cysteine and the conserved F or W are not part of the CDR3 here. Expanded clones get a size class; other rows say once, few or many, or leave the size out.

j_call v_call clone_size cdr3_aa
TRBJ2-2 TRBV2 once ASRIPRQGVTGELF
TRBJ1-1 TRBV24-1 . ATSDKGQGAVAEAF
TRBJ2-7 TRBV6-6 . ASSYARMDEQY
TRBJ2-3 TRBV4-2 . ASSQQGTLSTDTQY
TRBJ1-3 TRBV20-1 few SARPYRGLLGNTIY
TRBJ2-5 TRBV6-5 . ASSYSGIELQETQY
TRBJ2-2 TRBV7-3 . ASSLSLSSNTGELF
TRBJ2-5 TRBV3-1 . ASSRIQETQY
TRBJ1-1 TRBV4-3 . ASSQDPPTGVNTEAF
TRBJ1-3 TRBV7-6 . ASSRPVTGPGRDTIY
TRBJ2-7 TRBV11-3 . ASSYLSLSASY
TRBJ2-1 TRBV5-5 few ASSEHPAPTHNEQF
TRBJ1-1 TRBV5-1 once ASSRWTGAEAF
TRBJ2-3 TRBV27 . ASSSPGLSDTQY
TRBJ2-7 TRBV18 many ASSPGTGSYEQY
TRBJ2-1 TRBV24-1 few ATSDPGTSRTLDEQF
TRBJ2-2 TRBV24-1 few ATSDFVGTGTGELF
TRBJ1-1 TRBV20-1 . SAPTRRVGEAF
TRBJ2-7 TRBV9 once ASSPQGGQIPLFNEQY
TRBJ1-1 TRBV27 once ASRLGSGTTEAF
TRBJ2-3 TRBV20-1 . SAPAYPSGGTDTQY
TRBJ2-1 TRBV7-9 . ASIIRGSEQF
TRBJ2-1 TRBV9 few ASSVPDGRLF
TRBJ2-2 TRBV4-3 . ASSQFRQDAGELF
TRBJ2-7 TRBV6-2/TRBV6-3 few ASSYSVGTEESYEQY
TRBJ2-7 TRBV20-1 . SAREDSGTYLYEQY
TRBJ2-1 TRBV19 . ASKLLAGGSNEQF
TRBJ2-1 TRBV3-1 many ASSSMYGRAYNEQF
TRBJ2-1 TRBV6-5 few ASRDASYNEQF
TRBJ2-7 TRBV9 few ASSVGGDLYEQY
TRBJ2-7 TRBV27 . ASSSGQGWNEQY
TRBJ2-1 TRBV7-9 . ASSGGLHHEQF
TRBJ1-1 TRBV21-1 . ASSKGGTLRQIATEAF
TRBJ2-6 TRBV6-2/TRBV6-3 few ASSPSLSGANVLT
TRBJ2-7 TRBV2 few ASSDLITSGSWYEQY
TRBJ2-7 TRBV7-9 many ASSSGPRLGQY
TRBJ2-7 TRBV3-1 few ASSSTIGVREQY
TRBJ2-7 TRBV3-1 many ASSPYEEQVDEQY
TRBJ1-2 TRBV20-1 few SAGTVDYGYT
TRBJ1-5 TRBV7-6 . ASSGTDNQPQH
TRBJ2-1 TRBV28 few ASNGDAEHNEQF
TRBJ2-2 TRBV24-1 few ATSLMGTGELF
TRBJ1-5 TRBV12-3/TRBV12-4 few ASTLTGGNQPQH
TRBJ1-1 TRBV11-2 . ASSRTPLNTEAF
TRBJ2-3 TRBV6-5 . ASTTAGARRGDTQY
TRBJ2-1 TRBV6-2/TRBV6-3 . ASRSGGSRYEQF
TRBJ1-2 TRBV7-2 . ASSLAAVPNT
TRBJ1-1 TRBV20-1 many SATTGTGGTEAF